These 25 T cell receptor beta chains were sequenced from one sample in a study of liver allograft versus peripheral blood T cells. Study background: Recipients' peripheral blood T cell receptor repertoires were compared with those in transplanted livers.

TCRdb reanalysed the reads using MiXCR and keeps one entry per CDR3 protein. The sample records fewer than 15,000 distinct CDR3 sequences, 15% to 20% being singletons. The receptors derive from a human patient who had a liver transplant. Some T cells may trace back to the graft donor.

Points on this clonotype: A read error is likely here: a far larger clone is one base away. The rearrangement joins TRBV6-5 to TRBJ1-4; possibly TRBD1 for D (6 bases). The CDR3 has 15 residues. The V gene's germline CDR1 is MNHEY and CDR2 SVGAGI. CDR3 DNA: TGTACCAGCAGTGAAGAAGGTGAGGGGGATGAAAAACTGTTTTTT. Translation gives CTSSEEGEGDEKLFF.

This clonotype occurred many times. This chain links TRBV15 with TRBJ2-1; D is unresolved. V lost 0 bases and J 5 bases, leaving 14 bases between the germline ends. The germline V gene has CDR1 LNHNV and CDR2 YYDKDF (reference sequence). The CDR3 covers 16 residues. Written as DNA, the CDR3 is TGTGCCACCAGCAGAGATCGGTGGGTATCAGACAATGAGCAGTTCTTC. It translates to CATSRDRWVSDNEQFF.

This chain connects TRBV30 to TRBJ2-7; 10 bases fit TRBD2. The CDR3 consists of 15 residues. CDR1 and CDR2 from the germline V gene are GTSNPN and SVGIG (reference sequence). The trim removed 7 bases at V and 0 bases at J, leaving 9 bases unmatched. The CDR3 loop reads CAYCELAGISYEQYF. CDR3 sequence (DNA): TGTGCCTATTGTGAACTAGCGGGGATCTCCTACGAGCAGTACTTC.

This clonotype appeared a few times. Here the CDR3 DNA reads TGTGCCAGTAGCATAACAGGGTTTTATACTGAAGCTTTCTTT. Its translation: CASSITGFYTEAFF. The rearrangement uses TRBV19 and TRBJ1-1; perhaps TRBD1 as D (6 bases). Germline CDR1 and CDR2: LNHDA and SQIVND (reference sequence). This CDR3 region has 14 residues. Trimming took off 6 bases at V and 5 bases at J, with 16 bases between the two ends.

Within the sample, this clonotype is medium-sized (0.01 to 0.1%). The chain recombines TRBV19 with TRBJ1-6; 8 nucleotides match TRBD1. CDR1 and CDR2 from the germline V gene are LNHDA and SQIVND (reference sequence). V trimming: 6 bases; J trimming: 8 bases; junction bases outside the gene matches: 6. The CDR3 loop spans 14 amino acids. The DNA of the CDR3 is TGTGCCAGTAGACTCAGGGGGCAAGATTCACCCCTCCACTTT. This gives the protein CASRLRGQDSPLHF.

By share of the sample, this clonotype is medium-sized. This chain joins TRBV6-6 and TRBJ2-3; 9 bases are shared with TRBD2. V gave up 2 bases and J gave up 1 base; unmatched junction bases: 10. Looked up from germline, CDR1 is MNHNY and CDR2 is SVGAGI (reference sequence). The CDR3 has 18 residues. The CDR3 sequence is CASSYPRSASGGTDTQYF. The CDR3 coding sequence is TGTGCCAGCAGTTACCCCAGGTCCGCTAGCGGGGGCACAGATACGCAGTATTTT.

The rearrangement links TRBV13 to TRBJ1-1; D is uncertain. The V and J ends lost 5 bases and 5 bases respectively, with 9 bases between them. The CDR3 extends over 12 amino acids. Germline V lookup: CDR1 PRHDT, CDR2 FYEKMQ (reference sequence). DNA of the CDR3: TGTGCCAGCAGCCGACGCGTAACTGAAGCTTTCTTT. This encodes CASSRRVTEAFF.

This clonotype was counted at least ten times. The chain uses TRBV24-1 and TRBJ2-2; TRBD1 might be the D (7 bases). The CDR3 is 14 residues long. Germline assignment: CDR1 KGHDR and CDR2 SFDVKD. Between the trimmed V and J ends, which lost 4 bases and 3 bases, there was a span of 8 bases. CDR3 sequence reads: CATSDRGDTGELFF. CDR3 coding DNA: TGTGCCACCAGTGACAGGGGGGACACCGGGGAGCTGTTTTTT.

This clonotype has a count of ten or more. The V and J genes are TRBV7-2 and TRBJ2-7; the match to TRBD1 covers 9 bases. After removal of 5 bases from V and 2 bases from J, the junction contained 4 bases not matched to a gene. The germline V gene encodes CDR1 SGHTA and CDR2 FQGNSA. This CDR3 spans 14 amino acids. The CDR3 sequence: CASSQDRGAYEQYF. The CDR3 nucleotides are TGTGCCAGCAGCCAGGACAGGGGTGCCTACGAGCAGTACTTC.

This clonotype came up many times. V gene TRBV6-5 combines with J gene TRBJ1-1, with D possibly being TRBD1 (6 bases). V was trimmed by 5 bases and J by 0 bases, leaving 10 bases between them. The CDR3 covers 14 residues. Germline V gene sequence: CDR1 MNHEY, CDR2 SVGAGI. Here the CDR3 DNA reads TGTGCCAGCAGTCGGGACACACTGAACACTGAAGCTTTCTTT. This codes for CASSRDTLNTEAFF.

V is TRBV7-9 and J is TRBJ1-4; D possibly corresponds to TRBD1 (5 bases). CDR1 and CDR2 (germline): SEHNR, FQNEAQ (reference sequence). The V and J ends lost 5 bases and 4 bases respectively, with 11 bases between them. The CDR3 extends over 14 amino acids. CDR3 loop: CASSPGPLNEKLFF. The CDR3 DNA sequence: TGTGCCAGCAGCCCGGGACCGCTTAATGAAAAACTGTTTTTT.

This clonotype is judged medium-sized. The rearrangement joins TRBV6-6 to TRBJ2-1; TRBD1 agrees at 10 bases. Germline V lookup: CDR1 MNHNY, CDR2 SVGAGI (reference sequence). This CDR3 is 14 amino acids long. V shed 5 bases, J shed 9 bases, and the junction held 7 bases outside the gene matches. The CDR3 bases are TGTGCCAGCAGTGAGGGACAGGGGATGACTGAGCAGTTCTTC. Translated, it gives CASSEGQGMTEQFF.

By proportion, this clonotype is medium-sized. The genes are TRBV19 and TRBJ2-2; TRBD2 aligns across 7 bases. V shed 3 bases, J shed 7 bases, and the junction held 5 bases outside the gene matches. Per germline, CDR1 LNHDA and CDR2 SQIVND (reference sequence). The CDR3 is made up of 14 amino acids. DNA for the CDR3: TGTGCCAGTAGTATTGGGACTATAATCGGGGAGCTGTTTTTT. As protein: CASSIGTIIGELFF. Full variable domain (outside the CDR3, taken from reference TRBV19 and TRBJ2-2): DGGITQSPKYLFRKEGQNVTLSCEQNLNHDAMYWYRQDPGQGLRLIYYSQIVNDFQKGDIAEGYSVSREKKESFPLTVTSAQKNPTAFYLCASSIGTIIGELFFGEGSRLTVL.

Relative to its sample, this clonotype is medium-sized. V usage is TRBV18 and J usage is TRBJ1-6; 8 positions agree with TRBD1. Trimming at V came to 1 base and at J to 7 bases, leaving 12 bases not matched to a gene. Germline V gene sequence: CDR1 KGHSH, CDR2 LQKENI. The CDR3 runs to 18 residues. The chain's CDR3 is CASSPLRPGQAFNSPLHF. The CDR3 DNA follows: TGTGCCAGCTCACCACTACGACCGGGACAGGCGTTCAATTCACCCCTCCACTTT.

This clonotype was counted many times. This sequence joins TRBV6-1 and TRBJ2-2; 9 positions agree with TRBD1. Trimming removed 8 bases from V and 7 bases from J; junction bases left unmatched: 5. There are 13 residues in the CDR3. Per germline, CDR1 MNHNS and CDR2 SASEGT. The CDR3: CASYRGQGGELFF. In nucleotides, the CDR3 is TGTGCCAGCTACAGGGGGCAAGGCGGGGAGCTGTTTTTT.

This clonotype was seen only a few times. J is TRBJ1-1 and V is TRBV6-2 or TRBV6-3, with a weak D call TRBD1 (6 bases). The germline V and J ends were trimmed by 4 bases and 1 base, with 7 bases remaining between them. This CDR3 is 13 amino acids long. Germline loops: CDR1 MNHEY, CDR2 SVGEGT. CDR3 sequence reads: CASSWDTNTEAFF. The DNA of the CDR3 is TGTGCCAGCAGTTGGGACACGAACACTGAAGCTTTCTTT.

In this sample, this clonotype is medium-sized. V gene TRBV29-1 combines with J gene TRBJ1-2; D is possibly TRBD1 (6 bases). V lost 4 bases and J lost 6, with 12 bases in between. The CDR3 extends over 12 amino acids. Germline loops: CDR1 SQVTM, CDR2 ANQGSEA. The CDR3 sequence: CSVVRTADGYTF. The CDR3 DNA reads TGCAGCGTTGTAAGGACAGCGGATGGCTACACCTTC.

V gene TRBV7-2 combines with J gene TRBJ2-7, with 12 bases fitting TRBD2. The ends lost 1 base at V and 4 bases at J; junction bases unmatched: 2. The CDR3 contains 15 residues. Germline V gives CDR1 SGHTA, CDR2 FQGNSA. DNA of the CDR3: TGTGCCAGCAGCTTAGGGACTAGCGGGGTATACGAGCAGTACTTC. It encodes CASSLGTSGVYEQYF.

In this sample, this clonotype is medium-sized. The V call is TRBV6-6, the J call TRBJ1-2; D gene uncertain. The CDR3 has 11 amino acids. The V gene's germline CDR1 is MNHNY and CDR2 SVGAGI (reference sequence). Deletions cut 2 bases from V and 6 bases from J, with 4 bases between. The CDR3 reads CASSYGDGYTF. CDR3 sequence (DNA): TGTGCCAGCAGTTACGGTGATGGCTACACCTTC.

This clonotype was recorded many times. The CDR3 here is CASSMGFPGPQHF. In DNA, the CDR3 is TGTGCCAGTAGTATGGGATTCCCGGGACCCCAGCATTTT. J is TRBJ1-5 and V is TRBV19; D gene unclear. The CDR3 length is 13 residues. CDR1 is LNHDA, CDR2 SQIVND, per germline (reference sequence). The V end lost 3 bases, the J end lost 10 bases, and 13 bases lay between the germline ends.

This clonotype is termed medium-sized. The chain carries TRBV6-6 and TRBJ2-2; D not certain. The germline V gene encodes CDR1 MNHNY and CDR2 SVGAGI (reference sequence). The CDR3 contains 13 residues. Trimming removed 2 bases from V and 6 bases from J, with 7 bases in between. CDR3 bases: TGTGCCAGCAGTTACGTTACTTCCGGGGAGCTGTTTTTT. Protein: CASSYVTSGELFF.

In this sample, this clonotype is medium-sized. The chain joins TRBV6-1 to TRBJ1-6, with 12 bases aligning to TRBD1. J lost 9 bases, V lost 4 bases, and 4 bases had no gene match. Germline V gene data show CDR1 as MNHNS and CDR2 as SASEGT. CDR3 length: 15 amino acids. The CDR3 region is CASSGGTGGSSPLHF. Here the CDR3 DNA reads TGTGCCAGCAGTGGAGGGACAGGGGGCAGTTCACCCCTCCACTTT.

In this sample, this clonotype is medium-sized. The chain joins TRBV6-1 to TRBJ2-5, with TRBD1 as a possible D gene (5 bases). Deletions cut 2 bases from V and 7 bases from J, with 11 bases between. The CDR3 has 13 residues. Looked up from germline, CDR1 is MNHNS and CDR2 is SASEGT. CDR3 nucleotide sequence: TGTGCCAGCAGTGAACAGGGCTATCGGACCCAGTACTTC. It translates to CASSEQGYRTQYF.

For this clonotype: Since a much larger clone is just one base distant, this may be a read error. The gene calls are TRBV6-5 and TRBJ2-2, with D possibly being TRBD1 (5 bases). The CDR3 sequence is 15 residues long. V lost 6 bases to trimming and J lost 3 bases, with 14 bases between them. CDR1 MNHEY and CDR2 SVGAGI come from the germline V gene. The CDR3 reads CASRPHDRYTGELFF. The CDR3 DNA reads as TGTGCCAGCAGACCCCATGACAGATACACCGGGGAGCTGTTTTTT.

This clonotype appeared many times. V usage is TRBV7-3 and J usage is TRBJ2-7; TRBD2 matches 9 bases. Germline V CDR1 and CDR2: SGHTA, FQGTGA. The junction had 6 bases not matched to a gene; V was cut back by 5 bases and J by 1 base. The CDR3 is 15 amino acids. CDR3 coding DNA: TGTGCCAGCAGCCAAACTAGCGGGCCTTCCTACGAGCAGTACTTC. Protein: CASSQTSGPSYEQYF.